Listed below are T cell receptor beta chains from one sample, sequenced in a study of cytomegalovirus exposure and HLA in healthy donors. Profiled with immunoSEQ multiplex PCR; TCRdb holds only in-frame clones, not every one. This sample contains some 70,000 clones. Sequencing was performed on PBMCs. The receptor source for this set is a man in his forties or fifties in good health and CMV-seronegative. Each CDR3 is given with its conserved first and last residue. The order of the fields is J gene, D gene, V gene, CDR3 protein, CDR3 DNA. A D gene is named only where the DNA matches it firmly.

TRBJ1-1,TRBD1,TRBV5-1,CASSLTGGMNTEAFF,TGCGCCAGCAGCTTAACAGGGGGCATGAACACTGAAGCTTTCTTT
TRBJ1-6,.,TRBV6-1,CASSEAPGWGVISSYNSPLHF,TGTGCCAGCAGTGAAGCGCCGGGATGGGGGGTGATTAGCTCCTATAATTCACCCCTCCACTTT
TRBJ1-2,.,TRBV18,CASSPGAGYGYTF,TGTGCCAGCTCACCCGGAGCTGGCTATGGCTACACCTTC
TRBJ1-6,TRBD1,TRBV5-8,CASSGGQGAFLSNSPLHF,TGTGCCAGCAGCGGAGGACAGGGGGCCTTCTTATCAAATTCACCCCTCCACTTT
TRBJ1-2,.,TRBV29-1,CSVNSDGANYGYTF,TGCAGCGTTAATTCCGACGGAGCTAACTATGGCTACACCTTC
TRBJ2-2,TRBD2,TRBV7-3,CASSLGLASNTGELFF,TGTGCCAGCAGCTTAGGACTAGCGTCGAACACCGGGGAGCTGTTTTTT
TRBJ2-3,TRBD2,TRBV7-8,CASSFKGLASTDTQYF,TGTGCCAGCAGCTTCAAGGGACTAGCGAGCACAGATACGCAGTATTTT
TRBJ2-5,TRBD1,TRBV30,CAWGRYSTGETQYF,TGTGCCTGGGGACGCTACTCGACAGGGGAGACCCAGTACTTC
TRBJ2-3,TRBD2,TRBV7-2,CASSLELAGIVSTDTQYF,TGTGCCAGCAGCTTAGAACTAGCGGGGATCGTTAGCACAGATACGCAGTATTTT
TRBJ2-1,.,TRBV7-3,CASSPQAQVYNEQFF,TGTGCCAGCAGCCCCCAGGCGCAAGTCTACAATGAGCAGTTCTTC
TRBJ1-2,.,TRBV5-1,CASSLGDTYGYTF,TGCGCCAGCAGCTTGGGGGACACCTATGGCTACACCTTC
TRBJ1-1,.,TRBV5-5,CASSFQFPGGAPTEAFF,TGTGCCAGCAGCTTTCAATTCCCGGGCGGGGCGCCGACTGAAGCTTTCTTT
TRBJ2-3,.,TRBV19,CASSIGLRNTDTQYF,TGTGCCAGTAGTATAGGACTACGAAACACAGATACGCAGTATTTT
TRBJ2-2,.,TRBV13,CASSLEGGPSGELFF,TGTGCCAGCAGCTTAGAGGGGGGGCCGTCCGGGGAGCTGTTTTTT
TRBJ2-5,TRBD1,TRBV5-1,CASSGGQGGQETQYF,TGCGCCAGCAGCGGGGGACAGGGGGGCCAAGAGACCCAGTACTTC
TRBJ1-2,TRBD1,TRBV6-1,CASTSGTEAYGYTF,TGTGCCAGCACCTCCGGGACAGAAGCCTATGGCTACACCTTC
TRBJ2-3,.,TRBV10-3,CASTTGPSTDTQYF,TGTGCCTCCACTACAGGGCCTAGCACAGATACGCAGTATTTT
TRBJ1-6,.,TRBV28,CASSSTGSGSPLHF,TGTGCCAGCAGTTCAACAGGGTCTGGGTCACCCCTCCACTTT
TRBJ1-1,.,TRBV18,CASSPPSGRGTEAFF,TGTGCCAGCTCACCACCGTCGGGTAGGGGAACTGAAGCTTTCTTT
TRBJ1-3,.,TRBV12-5,CASGLVQGISGNTIYF,TGTGCTAGTGGTTTGGTACAGGGAATCTCCGGAAACACCATATATTTT
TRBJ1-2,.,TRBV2,CAGGTESRDYGYTF,TGTGCCGGGGGGACGGAGTCCCGGGACTATGGCTACACCTTC
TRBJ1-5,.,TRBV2,CASSGQGSNQPQHF,TGTGCCAGCAGTGGTCAGGGGAGCAATCAGCCCCAGCATTTT
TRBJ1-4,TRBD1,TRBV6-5,CASRWTGSNEKLFF,TGTGCCAGCAGATGGACAGGGTCTAATGAAAAACTGTTTTTT
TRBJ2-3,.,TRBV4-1,CASSQVSQGRGTDTQYF,TGCGCCAGCAGCCAAGTCTCCCAGGGAAGGGGGACAGATACGCAGTATTTT
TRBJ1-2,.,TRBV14,CASSQERQGRAYGYTF,TGTGCCAGCAGCCAAGAAAGGCAGGGTCGAGCTTATGGCTACACCTTC
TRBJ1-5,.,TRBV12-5,CASGRGNQPQHF,TGTGCTAGTGGGCGGGGCAATCAGCCCCAGCATTTT
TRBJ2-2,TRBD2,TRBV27,CASSSRLAGREGELFF,TGTGCCAGCAGTTCACGACTAGCGGGGAGGGAAGGGGAGCTGTTTTTT
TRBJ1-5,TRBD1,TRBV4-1,CASSQGQGAGQPQHF,TGCGCCAGCAGCCAAGGACAGGGGGCAGGTCAGCCCCAGCATTTT
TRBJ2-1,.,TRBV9,CASSPAAGKQFF,TGTGCCAGCAGCCCAGCGGCGGGGAAACAGTTCTTC
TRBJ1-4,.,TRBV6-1,CASTPIRDTSEKLFF,TGTGCCAGCACCCCGATCCGGGACACGAGTGAAAAACTGTTTTTT
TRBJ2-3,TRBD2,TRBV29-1,CSVVRGHGGDTQYF,TGCAGCGTTGTTCGGGGTCACGGGGGGGATACGCAGTATTTT
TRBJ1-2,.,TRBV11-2,CASSLVEGIAGYTF,TGTGCCAGCAGCTTAGTGGAGGGAATCGCTGGCTACACCTTC
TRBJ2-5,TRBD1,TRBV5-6,CASSLFTGGLETQYF,TGTGCCAGCAGCTTATTTACAGGGGGCCTAGAGACCCAGTACTTC
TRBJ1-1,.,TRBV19,CASSPRDTSTEAFF,TGTGCCAGTAGTCCCCGGGACACCAGCACTGAAGCTTTCTTT
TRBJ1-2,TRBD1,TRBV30,CAWSAGGGDGYTF,TGTGCCTGGAGTGCTGGAGGGGGCGATGGCTACACCTTC
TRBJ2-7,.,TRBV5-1,CASSLNVGGNSYEQYF,TGCGCCAGCAGCTTGAACGTCGGGGGAAACTCCTACGAGCAGTACTTC
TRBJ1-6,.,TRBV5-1,CASSPHYRASPLHF,TGCGCCAGCAGCCCTCATTACAGGGCTTCACCCCTCCACTTT
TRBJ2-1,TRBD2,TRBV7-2,CASSFRTSGAYNEQFF,TGTGCCAGCAGCTTCAGGACTAGCGGGGCCTACAATGAGCAGTTCTTC
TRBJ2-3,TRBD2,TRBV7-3,CASSSGGASTDTQYF,TGTGCCAGCAGCTCGGGGGGTGCTAGCACAGATACGCAGTATTTT
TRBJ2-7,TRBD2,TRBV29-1,CSVEMAGAYEQYF,TGCAGCGTTGAAATGGCGGGGGCCTACGAGCAGTACTTC
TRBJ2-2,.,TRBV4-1,CASSQGLLRDTGELFF,TGCGCCAGCAGCCAAGGGCTACTCCGGGACACCGGGGAGCTGTTTTTT
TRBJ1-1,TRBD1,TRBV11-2,CASSLVRGATEAFF,TGTGCCAGCAGCTTAGTCAGGGGGGCGACTGAAGCTTTCTTT
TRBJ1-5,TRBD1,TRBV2,CASSTRDRADNQPQHF,TGTGCCAGCAGTACCCGGGACAGGGCAGACAATCAGCCCCAGCATTTT
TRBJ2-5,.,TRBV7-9,CASSLEGTVQETQYF,TGTGCCAGCAGCTTGGAGGGGACAGTACAAGAGACCCAGTACTTC
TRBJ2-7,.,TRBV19,CASRRYEQYF,TGTGCCAGTAGGAGATACGAGCAGTACTTC
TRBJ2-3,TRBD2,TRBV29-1,CSEGGTDTQYF,TGCAGCGAGGGAGGGACGGATACGCAGTATTTT
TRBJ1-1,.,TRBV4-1,CASNQGGLNTEAFF,TGCGCCAGCAACCAAGGTGGCCTGAACACTGAAGCTTTCTTT
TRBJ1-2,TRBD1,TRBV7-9,CASSKGQGFYGYTF,TGTGCCAGCAGCAAAGGACAGGGCTTCTATGGCTACACCTTC
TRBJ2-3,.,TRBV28,CASRSSDTQYF,TGTGCCAGCAGATCCTCAGATACGCAGTATTTT